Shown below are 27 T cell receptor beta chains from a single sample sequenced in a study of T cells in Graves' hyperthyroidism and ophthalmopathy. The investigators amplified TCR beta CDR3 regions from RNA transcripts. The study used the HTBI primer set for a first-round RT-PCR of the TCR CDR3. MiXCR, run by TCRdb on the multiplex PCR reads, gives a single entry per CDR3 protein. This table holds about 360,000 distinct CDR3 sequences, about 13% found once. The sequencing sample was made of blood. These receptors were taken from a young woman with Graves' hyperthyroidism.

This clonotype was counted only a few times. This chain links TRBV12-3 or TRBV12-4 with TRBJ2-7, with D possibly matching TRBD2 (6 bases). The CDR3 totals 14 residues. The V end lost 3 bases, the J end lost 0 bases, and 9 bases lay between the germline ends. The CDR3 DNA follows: TGTGCCAGCAGTTTTGGGGACTCCTCCTACGAGCAGTACTTC. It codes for CASSFGDSSYEQYF.

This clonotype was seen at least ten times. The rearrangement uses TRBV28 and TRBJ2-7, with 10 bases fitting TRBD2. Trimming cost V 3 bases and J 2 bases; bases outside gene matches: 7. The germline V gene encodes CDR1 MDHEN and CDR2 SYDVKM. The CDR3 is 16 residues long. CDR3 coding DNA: TGTGCCAGCAGTTTGGGTATAGCGGGAGGAGCCTACGAGCAGTACTTC. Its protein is CASSLGIAGGAYEQYF.

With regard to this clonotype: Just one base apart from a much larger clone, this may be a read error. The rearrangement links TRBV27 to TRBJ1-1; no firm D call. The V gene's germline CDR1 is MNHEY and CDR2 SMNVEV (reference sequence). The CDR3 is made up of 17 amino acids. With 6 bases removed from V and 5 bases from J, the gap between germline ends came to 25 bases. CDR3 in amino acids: CASSRWLRVGSKTEAFF. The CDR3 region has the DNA TGTGCCAGCAGCCGTTGGCTACGGGTAGGGTCGAAAACTGAAGCTTTCTTT.

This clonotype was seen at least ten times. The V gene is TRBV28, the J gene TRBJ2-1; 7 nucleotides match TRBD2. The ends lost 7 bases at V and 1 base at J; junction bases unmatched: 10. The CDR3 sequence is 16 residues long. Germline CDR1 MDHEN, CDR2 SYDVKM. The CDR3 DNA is TGTGCCAGCACCCGGGGATGGGGAGGGTCCTACAATGAGCAGTTCTTC. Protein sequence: CASTRGWGGSYNEQFF.

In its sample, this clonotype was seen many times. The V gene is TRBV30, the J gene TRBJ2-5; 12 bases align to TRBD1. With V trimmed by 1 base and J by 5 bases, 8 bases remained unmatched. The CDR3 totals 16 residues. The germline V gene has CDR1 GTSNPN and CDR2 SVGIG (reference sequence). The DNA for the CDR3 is TGTGCCTGGAGTGGCGGGCGGGACAGGGGGCCGGAGACCCAGTACTTC. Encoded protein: CAWSGGRDRGPETQYF.

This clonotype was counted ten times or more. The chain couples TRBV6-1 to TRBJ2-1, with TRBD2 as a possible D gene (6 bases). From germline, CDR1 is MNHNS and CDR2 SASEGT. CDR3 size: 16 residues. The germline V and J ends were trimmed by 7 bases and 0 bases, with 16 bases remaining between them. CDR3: CASKSIAESSYNEQFF. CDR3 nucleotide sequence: TGTGCCAGCAAATCCATAGCGGAAAGCTCCTACAATGAGCAGTTCTTC.

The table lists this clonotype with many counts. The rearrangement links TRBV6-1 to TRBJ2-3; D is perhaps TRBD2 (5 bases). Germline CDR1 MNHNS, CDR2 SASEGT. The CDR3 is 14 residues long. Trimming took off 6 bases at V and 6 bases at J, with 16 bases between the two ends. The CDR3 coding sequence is TGTGCCAGCAGAGAACGACCTTCGGGGGATACGCAGTATTTT. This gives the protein CASRERPSGDTQYF.

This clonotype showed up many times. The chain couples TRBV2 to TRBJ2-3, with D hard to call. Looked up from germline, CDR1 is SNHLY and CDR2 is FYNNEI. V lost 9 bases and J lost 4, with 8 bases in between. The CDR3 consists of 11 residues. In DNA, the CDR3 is TGTGCCAGTAGAGGACCAGATACGCAGTATTTT. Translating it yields CASRGPDTQYF.

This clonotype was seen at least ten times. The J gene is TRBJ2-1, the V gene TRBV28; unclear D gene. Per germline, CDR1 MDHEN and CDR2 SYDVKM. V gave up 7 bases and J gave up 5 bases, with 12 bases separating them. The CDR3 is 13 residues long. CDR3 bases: TGTGCCAGCACCTCCGCGTCCCACAATGAGCAGTTCTTC. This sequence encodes CASTSASHNEQFF. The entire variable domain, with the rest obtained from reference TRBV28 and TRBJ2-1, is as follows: DVKVTQSSRYLVKRTGEKVFLECVQDMDHENMFWYRQDPGLGLRLIYFSYDVKMKEKGDIPEGYSVSREKKERFSLILESASTNQTSMYLCASTSASHNEQFFGPGTRLTVL.

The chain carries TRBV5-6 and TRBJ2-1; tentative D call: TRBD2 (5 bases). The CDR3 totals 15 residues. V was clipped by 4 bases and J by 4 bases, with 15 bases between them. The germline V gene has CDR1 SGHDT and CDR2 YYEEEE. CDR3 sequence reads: CASSPFLEGYNEQFF. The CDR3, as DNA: TGTGCCAGCAGCCCCTTCCTAGAGGGATACAATGAGCAGTTCTTC. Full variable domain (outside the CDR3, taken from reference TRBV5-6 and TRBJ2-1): DAGVTQSPTHLIKTRGQQVTLRCSPKSGHDTVSWYQQALGQGPQFIFQYYEEEERQRGNFPDRFSGHQFPNYSSELNVNALLLGDSALYLCASSPFLEGYNEQFFGPGTRLTVL.

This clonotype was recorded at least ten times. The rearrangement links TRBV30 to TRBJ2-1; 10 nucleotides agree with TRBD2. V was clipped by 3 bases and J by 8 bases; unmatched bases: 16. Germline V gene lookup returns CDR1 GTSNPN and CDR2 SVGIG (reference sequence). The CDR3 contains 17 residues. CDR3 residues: CAWRPFFLAGAGYEQFF. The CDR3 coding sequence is TGTGCCTGGAGACCTTTCTTTCTAGCGGGAGCAGGTTATGAGCAGTTCTTC.

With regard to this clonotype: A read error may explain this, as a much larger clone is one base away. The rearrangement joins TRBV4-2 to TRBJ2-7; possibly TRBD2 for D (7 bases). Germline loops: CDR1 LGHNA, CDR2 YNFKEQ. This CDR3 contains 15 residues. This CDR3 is CAGSHNRGGSYEQYF. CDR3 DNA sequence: TGTGCCGGCAGCCATAATAGGGGGGGCTCGTACGAGCAGTACTTC.

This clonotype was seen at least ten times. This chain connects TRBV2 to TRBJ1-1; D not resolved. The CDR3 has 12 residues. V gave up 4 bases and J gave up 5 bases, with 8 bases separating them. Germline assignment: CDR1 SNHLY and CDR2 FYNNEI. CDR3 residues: CASSALGTEAFF. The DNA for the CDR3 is TGTGCCAGCAGTGCCCTGGGGACTGAAGCTTTCTTT. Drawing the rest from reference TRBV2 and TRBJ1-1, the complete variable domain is EPEVTQTPSHQVTQMGQEVILRCVPISNHLYFYWYRQILGQKVEFLVSFYNNEISEKSEIFDDQFSVERPDGSNFTLKIRSTKLEDSAMYFCASSALGTEAFFGQGTRLTVV.

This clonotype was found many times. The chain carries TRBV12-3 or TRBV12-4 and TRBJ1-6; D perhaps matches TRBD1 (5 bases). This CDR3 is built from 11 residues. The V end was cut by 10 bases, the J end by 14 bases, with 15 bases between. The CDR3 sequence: CATSGGETLHF. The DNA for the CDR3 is TGTGCCACCTCTGGGGGGGAAACCCTCCACTTT.

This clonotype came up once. CDR3 region: CASSLTSGSLFF. For the CDR3, the DNA is TGTGCCAGCAGCTTAACTAGCGGGAGTCTGTTCTTC. V is TRBV7-3 and J is TRBJ2-1; 9 bases line up with TRBD2. CDR3 length: 12 amino acids. Germline CDR1 is SGHTA and CDR2 is FQGTGA. V lost 0 bases to trimming and J lost 15 bases; unmatched junction nucleotides: 3.

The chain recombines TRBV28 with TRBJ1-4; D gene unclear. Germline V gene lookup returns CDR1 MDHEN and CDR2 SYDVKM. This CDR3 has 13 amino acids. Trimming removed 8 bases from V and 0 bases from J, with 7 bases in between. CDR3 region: CASSFATNEKLFF. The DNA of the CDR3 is TGTGCCAGCTCGTTTGCAACTAATGAAAAACTGTTTTTT.

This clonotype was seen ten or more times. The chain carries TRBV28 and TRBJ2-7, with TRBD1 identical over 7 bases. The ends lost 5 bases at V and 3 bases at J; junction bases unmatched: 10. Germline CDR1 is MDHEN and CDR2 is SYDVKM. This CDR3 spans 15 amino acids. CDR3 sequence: CASSPTGTVGYEQYF. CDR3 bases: TGTGCCAGCAGTCCTACCGGGACAGTGGGCTACGAGCAGTACTTC.

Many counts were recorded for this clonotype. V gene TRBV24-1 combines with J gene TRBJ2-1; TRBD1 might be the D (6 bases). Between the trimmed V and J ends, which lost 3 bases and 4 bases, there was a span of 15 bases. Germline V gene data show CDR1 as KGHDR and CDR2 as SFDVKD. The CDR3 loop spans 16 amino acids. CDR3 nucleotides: TGTGCCACCAGTGATCTAAGGCCAGGGGCATACAATGAGCAGTTCTTC. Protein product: CATSDLRPGAYNEQFF.

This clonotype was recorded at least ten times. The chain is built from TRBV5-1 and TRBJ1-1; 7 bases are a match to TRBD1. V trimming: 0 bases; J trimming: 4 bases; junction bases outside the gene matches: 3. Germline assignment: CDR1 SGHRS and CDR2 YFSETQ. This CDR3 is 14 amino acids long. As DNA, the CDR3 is TGCGCCAGCAGCTTGGCCAGGGACAGCACTGAAGCTTTCTTT. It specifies CASSLARDSTEAFF. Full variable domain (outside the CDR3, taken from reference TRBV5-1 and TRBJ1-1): KAGVTQTPRYLIKTRGQQVTLSCSPISGHRSVSWYQQTPGQGLQFLFEYFSETQRNKGNFPGRFSGRQFSNSRSEMNVSTLELGDSALYLCASSLARDSTEAFFGQGTRLTVV.

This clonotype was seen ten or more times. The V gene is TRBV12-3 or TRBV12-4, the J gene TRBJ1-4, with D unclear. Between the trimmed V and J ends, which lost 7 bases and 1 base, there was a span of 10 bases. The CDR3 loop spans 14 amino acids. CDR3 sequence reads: CASTRRGTNEKLFF. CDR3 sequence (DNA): TGTGCCAGCACCCGACGGGGAACTAATGAAAAACTGTTTTTT.

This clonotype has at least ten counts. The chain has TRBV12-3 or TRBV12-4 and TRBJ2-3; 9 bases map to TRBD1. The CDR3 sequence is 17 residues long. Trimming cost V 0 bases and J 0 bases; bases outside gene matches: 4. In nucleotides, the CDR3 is TGTGCCAGCAGTTTAGCGCTGGGACAGGGAAGCACAGATACGCAGTATTTT. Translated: CASSLALGQGSTDTQYF.

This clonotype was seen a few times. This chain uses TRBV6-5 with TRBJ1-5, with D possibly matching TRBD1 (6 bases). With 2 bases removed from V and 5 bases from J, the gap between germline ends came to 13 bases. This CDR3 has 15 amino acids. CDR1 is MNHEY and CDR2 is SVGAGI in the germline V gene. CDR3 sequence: CASSYRWGADQPQHF. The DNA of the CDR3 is TGTGCCAGCAGTTACCGCTGGGGGGCTGATCAGCCCCAGCATTTT.

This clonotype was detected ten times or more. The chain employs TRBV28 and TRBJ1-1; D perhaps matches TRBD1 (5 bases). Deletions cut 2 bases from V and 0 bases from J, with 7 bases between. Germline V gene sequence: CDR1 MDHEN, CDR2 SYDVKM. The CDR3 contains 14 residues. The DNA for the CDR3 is TGTGCCAGCAGTTTAGACAGTGTGAACACTGAAGCTTTCTTT. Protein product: CASSLDSVNTEAFF.

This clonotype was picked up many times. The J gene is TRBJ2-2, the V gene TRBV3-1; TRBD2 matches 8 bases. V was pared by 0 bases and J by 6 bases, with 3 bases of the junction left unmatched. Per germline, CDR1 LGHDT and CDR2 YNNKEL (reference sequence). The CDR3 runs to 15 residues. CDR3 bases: TGTGCCAGCAGCCAAGATACTAGCGGCCCCGGGGAGCTGTTTTTT. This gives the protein CASSQDTSGPGELFF.

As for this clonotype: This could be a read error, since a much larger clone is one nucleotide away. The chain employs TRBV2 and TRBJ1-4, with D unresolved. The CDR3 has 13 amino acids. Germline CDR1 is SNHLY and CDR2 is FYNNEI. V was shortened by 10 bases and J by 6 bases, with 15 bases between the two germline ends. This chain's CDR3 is CATHRGGDEKLFF. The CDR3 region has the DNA TGTGCCACGCACCGGGGTGGAGATGAAAAACTGTTTTTT.

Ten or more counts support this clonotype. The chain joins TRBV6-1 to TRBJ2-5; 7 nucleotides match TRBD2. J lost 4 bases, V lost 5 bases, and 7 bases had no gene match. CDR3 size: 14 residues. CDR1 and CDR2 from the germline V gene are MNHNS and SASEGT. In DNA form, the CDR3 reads TGTGCCAGCAGTATGCGGACTAGTAGAGAGACCCAGTACTTC. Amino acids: CASSMRTSRETQYF.

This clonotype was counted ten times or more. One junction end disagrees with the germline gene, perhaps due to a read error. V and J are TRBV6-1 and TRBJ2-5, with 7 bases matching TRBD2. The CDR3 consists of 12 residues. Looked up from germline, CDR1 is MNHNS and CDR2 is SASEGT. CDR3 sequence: CASKRGQETQYF. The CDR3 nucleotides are TGCGCGAGTAAGCGGGGACAAGAGACCCAGTACTTC.